This TCR beta chain is from a study of cytomegalovirus exposure and HLA in healthy donors. V lost 0 bases to trimming and J lost 7 bases, with 20 bases between them. This CDR3 region has 17 residues. Germline V CDR1 and CDR2: SGHDN, FVKESK. Concerning this clone itself: Its antigen is unknown.

Study results and caveats: Cytomegalovirus association was listed for approximately 160 TCR beta chains.

PCR involved 60 Vbeta and 13 Jbeta primers. Produced via immunoSEQ multiplex PCR; TCRdb's table is partial and in-frame only. The top ten hold under 3.5% of the sample, which has 100,000 to 150,000 clones, roughly 76% seen once. The TCR sequence derives from a woman between 50 and 59 years old in good health and CMV-seronegative. The chain links TRBV14 to TRBJ2-3; D is possibly TRBD2 (8 bases). The sequenced sample consisted of PBMCs. The CDR3 nucleotides read TGTGCCAGCAGCCAAGATCTCATAGTAGCGGGACAGAATACGCAGTATTTT. Its protein product is CASSQDLIVAGQNTQYF.